Presented here are 20 T cell receptor beta chains from one specimen sequenced in a study of beta chain features in type 1 diabetes. Expressed TCRB transcripts were sequenced after all isolated RNA was converted to cDNA. The protocol was immunoSEQ multiplex PCR, while the TCRdb copy is restricted to in-frame clones and leaves out a portion. The profile shows just over 450,000 clones, approximately 28% of them singletons. The sample consisted of naive CD4+ T cells from blood. The receptors shown here come from a man between 18 and 29 years old in good health.

This clone was detected a few times. The chain is built from TRBV30 and TRBJ2-2, with D possibly being TRBD2 (6 bases). The CDR3 loop spans 13 amino acids. V lost 2 bases, J lost 5 bases, and 9 bases lay in between. CDR1 is GTSNPN, CDR2 SVGIG, per germline (reference sequence). CDR3 in amino acids: CAWSRRETGELFF. Written as DNA, the CDR3 is TGTGCCTGGAGTCGGAGGGAGACCGGGGAGCTGTTTTTT.

The sample holds a few counts of this clone. V usage is TRBV30 and J usage is TRBJ2-7; D is possibly TRBD1 (7 bases). Looked up from germline, CDR1 is GTSNPN and CDR2 is SVGIG (reference sequence). Trimming removed 3 bases from V and 4 bases from J, with 13 bases in between. The CDR3 spans 13 residues. CDR3 amino acids: CAWRAGQKYEQYF. CDR3 sequence (DNA): TGTGCCTGGAGGGCGGGACAGAAATACGAGCAGTACTTC.

The chain recombines TRBV5-4 with TRBJ2-7; D gene uncertain. The V gene lost 2 bases and the J gene lost 4 bases, with 4 bases spanning the gap. From germline, CDR1 is SGHNT and CDR2 YYREEE (reference sequence). The CDR3 is made up of 11 amino acids. The CDR3 region has the DNA TGTGCCAGCAGCTTACAATACGAGCAGTACTTC. Encoded protein: CASSLQYEQYF.

This clone was observed a handful of times. This same CDR3 is encoded by further DNA sequences in the sample. This CDR3 reads CAWSVQGAGDTQYF. As DNA, the CDR3 is TGTGCCTGGAGTGTCCAGGGGGCAGGGGATACGCAGTATTTT. V gene TRBV30 combines with J gene TRBJ2-3; the match to TRBD1 covers 8 bases. V lost 0 bases and J lost 6; bases outside the gene matches: 5. CDR1 and CDR2 (germline): GTSNPN, SVGIG (reference sequence). The CDR3 is 14 amino acids. The whole variable domain, remainder taken from reference TRBV30 and TRBJ2-3, is SQTIHQWPATLVQPVGSPLSLECTVEGTSNPNLYWYRQAAGRGLQLLFYSVGIGQISSEVPQNLSASRPQDRQFILSSKKLLLSDSGFYLCAWSVQGAGDTQYFGPGTRLTVL.

This clone was detected a few times. The rearrangement uses TRBV6-6 and TRBJ1-1; D gene ambiguous. Trimming pared 0 bases from V and 4 bases from J, leaving 9 bases between. Germline lookup yields CDR1 MNHNY and CDR2 SVGAGI (reference sequence). The CDR3 extends over 14 amino acids. CDR3: CASSYSPKGTEAFF. CDR3 DNA sequence: TGTGCCAGCAGTTACTCGCCAAAGGGCACTGAAGCTTTCTTT.

This chain links TRBV11-2 with TRBJ2-2; 7 positions match TRBD1. CDR1 and CDR2 (germline): SGHAT, FQNNGV. The CDR3 length is 15 residues. Trimming removed 3 bases from V and 6 bases from J; junction bases left unmatched: 7. CDR3 region: CASSLGQFLAGELFF. The CDR3 DNA is TGTGCCAGCAGCTTGGGACAGTTTTTGGCCGGGGAGCTGTTTTTT.

This chain connects TRBV5-8 to TRBJ2-7; D not certain. Germline assignment: CDR1 SGHTS and CDR2 YDEGEE. The V and J ends lost 1 base and 0 bases respectively, with 14 bases between them. The CDR3 is 16 residues long. Written as DNA, the CDR3 is TGTGCCAGCAGCTTGAGCCTGACGCCAAGCTCCTACGAGCAGTACTTC. Translation gives CASSLSLTPSSYEQYF.

The V gene is TRBV2, the J gene TRBJ2-1; 9 bases match TRBD2. This CDR3 spans 15 amino acids. V gave up 7 bases and J gave up 0 bases; unmatched junction bases: 4. Germline V gives CDR1 SNHLY, CDR2 FYNNEI. The DNA of the CDR3 is TGTGCCAGCATCCTAGCGGGAAGCTCCTACAATGAGCAGTTCTTC. Translation gives CASILAGSSYNEQFF.

The chain has TRBV6-5 and TRBJ1-4, with TRBD1 identical over 8 bases. CDR1 and CDR2 from the germline V gene are MNHEY and SVGAGI. Unmatched junction bases numbered 13, after V lost 8 bases and J lost 8 bases. This CDR3 is built from 15 residues. The CDR3 coding sequence is TGTGCCAGCGGCAGGGGGCATTCTGCTGGGGAAAAACTGTTTTTT. This encodes CASGRGHSAGEKLFF.

The chain links TRBV29-1 to TRBJ1-4, with D tentatively TRBD1 (5 bases). CDR3 length equals 13 residues. Per the germline V gene, CDR1 is SQVTM and CDR2 is ANQGSEA. V lost 6 bases and J 5 bases, leaving 13 bases between the germline ends. CDR3 in amino acids: CSVRHRLNEKLFF. The CDR3 DNA reads as TGCAGCGTGAGACACAGGTTAAATGAAAAACTGTTTTTT.

Details on this clone: Within the sample, other DNA sequences also encode this same CDR3. The chain links TRBV29-1 to TRBJ1-5, with D possibly matching TRBD1 (5 bases). The CDR3 sequence is 14 residues long. Germline V gene data show CDR1 as SQVTM and CDR2 as ANQGSEA. V was trimmed by 4 bases and J by 4 bases, leaving 14 bases between them. This CDR3 reads CSVVGAGGNQPQHF. Written as DNA, the CDR3 is TGCAGCGTTGTAGGGGCCGGGGGTAATCAGCCCCAGCATTTT.

The table lists this clone with a few counts. Other DNA sequences from this sample encode an identical CDR3 as well. V usage is TRBV19 and J usage is TRBJ2-3; 11 nucleotides match TRBD1. V shed 8 bases, J shed 3 bases, and the junction held 1 base outside the gene matches. Germline lookup yields CDR1 LNHDA and CDR2 SQIVND (reference sequence). The CDR3 has 13 residues. CDR3 amino acids: CASRDRGTDTQYF. CDR3 bases: TGTGCCAGTCGGGACAGGGGGACAGATACGCAGTATTTT. Combining the CDR3 with reference TRBV19 and TRBJ2-3 gives the whole variable domain DGGITQSPKYLFRKEGQNVTLSCEQNLNHDAMYWYRQDPGQGLRLIYYSQIVNDFQKGDIAEGYSVSREKKESFPLTVTSAQKNPTAFYLCASRDRGTDTQYFGPGTRLTVL.

This clone is a singleton in its sample. The CDR3 DNA reads TGCAGCGTTGAAGGGGGGCCCACCGGGGAGCTGTTTTTT. This sequence encodes CSVEGGPTGELFF. The J gene is TRBJ2-2, the V gene TRBV29-1, with D possibly being TRBD1 (6 bases). The CDR3 totals 13 residues. Germline V gene lookup returns CDR1 SQVTM and CDR2 ANQGSEA. V shed 1 base and J shed 4 bases, with 7 bases lying between them.

This clone occurred a few times. The V gene is TRBV29-1, the J gene TRBJ1-1; D possibly corresponds to TRBD1 (5 bases). The germline gives CDR1 SQVTM, CDR2 ANQGSEA. The CDR3 is made up of 12 amino acids. V gave up 7 bases and J gave up 5 bases, with 14 bases separating them. The DNA of the CDR3 is TGCAGCGCCGGGCGGGGGGATACTGAAGCTTTCTTT. It yields the protein CSAGRGDTEAFF.

The chain employs TRBV7-2 and TRBJ1-1; 9 positions match TRBD1. The CDR3 covers 14 residues. The J segment lost 7 bases and the V segment lost 5 bases, leaving 8 bases of the junction unmatched. Germline V CDR1 and CDR2: SGHTA, FQGNSA. CDR3 loop: CASSPPTGGGEAFF. The CDR3, as DNA: TGTGCCAGCAGCCCCCCGACAGGGGGGGGTGAAGCTTTCTTT. The variable domain in full, completed from reference TRBV7-2 and TRBJ1-1, reads GAGVSQSPSNKVTEKGKDVELRCDPISGHTALYWYRQSLGQGLEFLIYFQGNSAPDKSGLPSDRFSAERTGGSVSTLTIQRTQQEDSAVYLCASSPPTGGGEAFFGQGTRLTVV.

The chain combines TRBV29-1 with TRBJ2-6, with 9 positions matching TRBD1. The CDR3 contains 17 residues. Germline assignment: CDR1 SQVTM and CDR2 ANQGSEA. After removal of 7 bases from V and 0 bases from J, the junction contained 10 bases not matched to a gene. CDR3 coding DNA: TGCAGCGGTCCGACAGGGGGTACAAGCTCTGGGGCCAACGTCCTGACTTTC. Amino acid sequence: CSGPTGGTSSGANVLTF.

The V call is TRBV29-1, the J call TRBJ1-4, with D tentatively TRBD1 (5 bases). V dropped 7 bases and J dropped 4 bases, with 13 bases sitting between them. Per germline, CDR1 SQVTM and CDR2 ANQGSEA. The CDR3 spans 13 residues. As DNA, the CDR3 is TGCAGCGCTCAAGACAGCTATAATGAAAAACTGTTTTTT. Its protein product is CSAQDSYNEKLFF.

V and J are TRBV6-1 and TRBJ2-1, with D possibly TRBD1 on 6 matching bases. V dropped 6 bases and J dropped 3 bases, with 12 bases sitting between them. CDR3 length: 14 residues. Germline V gives CDR1 MNHNS, CDR2 SASEGT. The CDR3 is CASRGQINYNEQFF. The CDR3 DNA reads as TGTGCCAGCAGAGGACAGATCAACTACAATGAGCAGTTCTTC.

The V gene is TRBV7-2, the J gene TRBJ2-5; D gene uncertain. The CDR3 covers 16 residues. From germline, CDR1 is SGHTA and CDR2 FQGNSA. Trimming left V 2 bases short and J 0 bases short, with 13 bases between. CDR3 loop: CASSLYGETYQETQYF. The DNA for the CDR3 is TGTGCCAGCAGCTTATATGGGGAAACGTACCAAGAGACCCAGTACTTC.

The V and J genes are TRBV7-7 and TRBJ2-1; 9 bases map to TRBD2. V gave up 6 bases and J gave up 0 bases; unmatched junction bases: 6. CDR1 and CDR2 from the germline V gene are SSHAT and FNYEAQ (reference sequence). There are 16 residues in the CDR3. CDR3 nucleotides: TGTGCCAGCAGTCGACTAGCGGCAAGCTCCTACAATGAGCAGTTCTTC. Translation gives CASSRLAASSYNEQFF.